Included here is one T cell receptor beta chain sequence, with context. The antigen is undetermined. Sequenced by immunoSEQ multiplex PCR; TCRdb stores in-frame clones only, minus some. Among about 2.2 million clones listed, 93% were seen once. This sample is drawn from a study of shared clonotypes between healthy human individuals. CDR1 and CDR2 (germline): SGHNT, YENEEA. The CDR3 is 14 residues long. The V gene lost 0 bases and the J gene lost 5 bases, with 9 bases spanning the gap. Study-wide results and caveats: A reduction in generation probabilities was seen for non-shared clonotypes relative to those shared by all four donors.

Naivety among CD8 cells was defined by CD45RO negativity and positive CCR7 selection, thereby excluding terminally differentiated effector memory CD45RA+ cells. The chain uses TRBV11-3 and TRBJ2-3; a weak D match, TRBD2 (6 bases). The sequence was collected from a young man in good health. Some clones in this sample may be carry-over from other donors' samples. The sample taken for sequencing was naive CD8+ T cells from PBMCs. The CDR3 DNA reads as TGTGCCAGCAGCTTAGAGGGGGGAGGAGATACGCAGTATTTT. Its protein product is CASSLEGGGDTQYF.